This T cell receptor (beta chain) comes out of a study of blood T cell repertoires in COVID-19. About the research overall: In each case, the material was cDNA or gDNA derived from T cells, B-cell-depleted T cells, or PBMCs.

V dropped 1 base and J dropped 1 base, with 6 bases sitting between them. The CDR3 covers 13 residues. Germline V gene sequence: CDR1 SGHRS, CDR2 YFSETQ. Data came from immunoSEQ multiplex PCR; TCRdb stores just in-frame clones and leaves some out. The data contain 200,000 to 250,000 clones, roughly 82% of them seen just once; the ten biggest clones take up 12%. Sequencing was done on a sample of peripheral blood. The chain has TRBV5-1 and TRBJ2-7; D gene unclear. This clonotype was obtained from a woman in her forties with acute or convalescent COVID-19. The CDR3 loop is CASSLTVSYEQYF. The CDR3, as DNA: TGCGCCAGCAGCTTGACTGTTTCCTACGAGCAGTACTTC.